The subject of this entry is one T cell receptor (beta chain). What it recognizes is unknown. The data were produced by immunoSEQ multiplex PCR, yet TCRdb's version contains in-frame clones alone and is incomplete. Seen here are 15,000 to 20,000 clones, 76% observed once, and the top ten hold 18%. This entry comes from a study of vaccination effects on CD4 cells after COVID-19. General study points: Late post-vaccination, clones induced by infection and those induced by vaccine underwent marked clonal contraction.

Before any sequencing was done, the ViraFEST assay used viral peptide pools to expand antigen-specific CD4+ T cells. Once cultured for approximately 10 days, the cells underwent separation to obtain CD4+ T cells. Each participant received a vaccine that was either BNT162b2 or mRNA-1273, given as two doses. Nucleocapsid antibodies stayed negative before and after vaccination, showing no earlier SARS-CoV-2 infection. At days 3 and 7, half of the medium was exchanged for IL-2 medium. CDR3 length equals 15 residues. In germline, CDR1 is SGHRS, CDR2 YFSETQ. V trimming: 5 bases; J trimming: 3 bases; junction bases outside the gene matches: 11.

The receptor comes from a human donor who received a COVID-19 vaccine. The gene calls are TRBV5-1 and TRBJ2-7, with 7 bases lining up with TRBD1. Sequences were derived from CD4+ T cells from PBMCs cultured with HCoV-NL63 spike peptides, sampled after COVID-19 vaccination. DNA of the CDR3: TGCGCCAGCAGGCCAACGGGACAGAGCTTCTACGAGCAGTACTTC. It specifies CASRPTGQSFYEQYF.